The clone carrying this TCR beta chain appeared a few times. What it binds is not known. The germline gene is not matched at one end of the junction; a read error may be the cause. This entry is derived from a study of blood T cells in healthy people across ages. Study-wide findings and caveats: Long-lived donors carried more naive CD4+ cells and greater diversity than aged donors.

A sample-barcoded 5' primer and a J-beta primer mix were used in a second PCR of about 7 to 12 cycles. Each TCR beta cDNA got a 12-nucleotide random molecular identifier. TCRdb fed the 5' RACE reads into MiXCR, producing one record per CDR3 protein. Found here are just under 550,000 distinct CDR3 sequences, less than 25% of them singletons; the top ten hold around 10%. This sample was also put to use in a study of T cells of mothers and their children. Turning to that study: Second-PCR primer M1S introduced sample barcodes and 2-4 random nucleotides.

The receptor was isolated from a boy aged 5 to 17 in good health. The source material was blood.

DNA of the CDR3: TGTGCCAGCAGTTCGACCGGGACTAGCGGGAACAGAGTTAGAAACTTC. Translated, it gives CASSSTGTSGNRVRNF. The chain is built from TRBV27 and TRBJ2-5, with TRBD2 matching 13 bases. The germline gives CDR1 MNHEY, CDR2 SMNVEV (reference sequence). CDR3 length: 16 residues.